A selection of T cell receptor beta chains follows, all from one sample in a study of response to subunit inactivated influenza vaccine. TCRdb processed the RT-PCR reads anew with MiXCR; each CDR3 protein has one entry. The sample yields approximately 490,000 distinct CDR3 sequences, around 7.7% seen once. This material consisted of PBMCs from blood, taken 23 months after vaccination. The receptors were gathered from a man between 50 and 70 years old who received an inactivated influenza vaccine. The CDR3 runs from the conserved cysteine through the conserved F or W. The D gene is left open where the match is weak. Clone size is shown for a subset of rows, as once, few, many or a class of expanded clone.

CDR3: CASSPGLAGRNEQFF
DNA: TGCGCCAGCAGCCCAGGTTTAGCGGGACGGAATGAGCAGTTCTTC
size: -
D: TRBD2
J: TRBJ2-1
V: TRBV5-1

CDR3: CSLEGQIRPYEQYF
DNA: TGCAGCCTCGAGGGACAGATACGCCCCTACGAGCAGTACTTC
size: -
D: TRBD1
J: TRBJ2-7
V: TRBV20-1

CDR3: CASSPRDWADTQYF
DNA: TGTGCCAGCTCACCACGGGACTGGGCAGATACGCAGTATTTT
size: -
D: -
J: TRBJ2-3
V: TRBV18

CDR3: CASRKGTGGWYNEQFF
DNA: TGTGCCAGCCGGAAAGGGACAGGGGGCTGGTACAATGAGCAGTTCTTC
size: -
D: TRBD1
J: TRBJ2-1
V: TRBV28

CDR3: CSVGGAARWETQYF
DNA: TGCAGTGTCGGAGGCGCGGCCAGGTGGGAGACCCAGTACTTC
size: -
D: -
J: TRBJ2-5
V: TRBV20-1

CDR3: CATSDSTGTSGSMMETQYF
DNA: TGTGCCACCAGTGATTCTACCGGGACTAGCGGGAGTATGATGGAGACCCAGTACTTC
size: many
D: TRBD2
J: TRBJ2-5
V: TRBV24-1

CDR3: CASSSRLAWNEQFF
DNA: TGTGCCAGCAGCTCCCGACTAGCGTGGAATGAGCAGTTCTTC
size: many
D: TRBD2
J: TRBJ2-1
V: TRBV6-1

CDR3: CASSLEPGTNEKLFF
DNA: TGCGCCAGCAGCTTGGAACCAGGAACTAATGAAAAACTGTTTTTT
size: -
D: -
J: TRBJ1-4
V: TRBV5-1

CDR3: CASSKRDYEQYF
DNA: TGTGCCAGCAGCAAACGGGACTACGAGCAGTACTTC
size: -
D: -
J: TRBJ2-7
V: TRBV7-2

CDR3: CASRITSGVSYEQYF
DNA: TGTGCCAGCAGAATAACCAGCGGGGTGTCCTACGAGCAGTACTTC
size: -
D: TRBD2
J: TRBJ2-7
V: TRBV12-3/TRBV12-4

CDR3: CASSTDRGWIQYF
DNA: TGTGCCAGCAGCACAGACAGGGGATGGATTCAGTACTTC
size: few
D: TRBD1
J: TRBJ2-4
V: TRBV6-2/TRBV6-3

CDR3: CASSATTKGDEQFF
DNA: TGTGCCAGCAGCGCCACGACGAAGGGGGATGAGCAGTTCTTC
size: few
D: -
J: TRBJ2-1
V: TRBV7-9

CDR3: CAIRSARTNTEAFF
DNA: TGTGCCATCAGGTCGGCCAGGACGAACACTGAAGCTTTCTTT
size: -
D: -
J: TRBJ1-1
V: TRBV10-3

CDR3: CSARDGHPTDTQYF
DNA: TGCAGTGCTAGGGACGGCCATCCGACAGATACGCAGTATTTT
size: -
D: -
J: TRBJ2-3
V: TRBV20-1

CDR3: CASSLRHREDTQYF
DNA: TGTGCCAGCAGTTTACGCCACAGGGAGGATACGCAGTATTTT
size: many
D: -
J: TRBJ2-3
V: TRBV12-3/TRBV12-4

CDR3: CSARPQGANNQPQHF
DNA: TGCAGTGCTAGACCCCAGGGGGCGAACAATCAGCCCCAGCATTTT
size: -
D: TRBD1
J: TRBJ1-5
V: TRBV20-1

CDR3: CASSRTGLSTEAFF
DNA: TGTGCCAGCAGTCGAACAGGGCTAAGTACTGAAGCTTTCTTT
size: -
D: -
J: TRBJ1-1
V: TRBV28